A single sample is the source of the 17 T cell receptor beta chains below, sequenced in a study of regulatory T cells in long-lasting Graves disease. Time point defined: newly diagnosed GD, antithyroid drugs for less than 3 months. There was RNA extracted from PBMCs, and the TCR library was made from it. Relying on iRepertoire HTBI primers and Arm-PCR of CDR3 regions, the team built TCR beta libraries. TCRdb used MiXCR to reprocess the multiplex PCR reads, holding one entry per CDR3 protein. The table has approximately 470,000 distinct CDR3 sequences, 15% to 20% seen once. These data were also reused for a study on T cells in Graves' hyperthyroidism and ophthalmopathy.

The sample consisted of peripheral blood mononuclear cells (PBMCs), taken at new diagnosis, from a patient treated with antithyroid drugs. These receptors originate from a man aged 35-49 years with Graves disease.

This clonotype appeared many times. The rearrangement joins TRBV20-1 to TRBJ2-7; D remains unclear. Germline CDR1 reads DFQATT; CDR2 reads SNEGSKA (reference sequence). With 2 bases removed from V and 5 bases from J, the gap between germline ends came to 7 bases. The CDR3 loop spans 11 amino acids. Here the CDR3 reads CSARSFHEQYF. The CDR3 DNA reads TGCAGTGCTAGAAGTTTCCACGAGCAGTACTTC.

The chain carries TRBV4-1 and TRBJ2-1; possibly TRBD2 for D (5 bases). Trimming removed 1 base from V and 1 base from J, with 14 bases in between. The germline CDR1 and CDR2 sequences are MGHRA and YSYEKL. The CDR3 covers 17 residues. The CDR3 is CASSQALRDISYNEQFF. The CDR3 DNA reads TGCGCCAGCAGCCAAGCCTTGAGGGATATTTCCTACAATGAGCAGTTCTTC.

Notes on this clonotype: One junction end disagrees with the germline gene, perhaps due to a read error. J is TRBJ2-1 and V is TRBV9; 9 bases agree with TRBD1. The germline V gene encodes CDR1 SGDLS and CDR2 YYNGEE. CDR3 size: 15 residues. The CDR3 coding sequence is TGTGCCAGCAGCGTAACAGGGGGCGCCTACATTGAGCAGTTCTTC. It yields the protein CASSVTGGAYIEQFF.

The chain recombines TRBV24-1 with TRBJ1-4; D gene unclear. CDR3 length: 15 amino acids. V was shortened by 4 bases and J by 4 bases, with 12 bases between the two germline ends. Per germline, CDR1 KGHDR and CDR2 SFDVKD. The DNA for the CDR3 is TGTGCCACCAGTGACTCCCGACGGAATAATGAAAAACTGTTTTTT. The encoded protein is CATSDSRRNNEKLFF.

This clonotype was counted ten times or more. The CDR3 spells CAWASGTGANEQFF. The CDR3 nucleotides are TGTGCCTGGGCTAGCGGGACGGGAGCCAATGAGCAGTTCTTC. The rearrangement joins TRBV30 to TRBJ2-1, with TRBD2 matching over 9 bases. Trimming at V came to 5 bases and at J to 6 bases, leaving 8 bases not matched to a gene. In germline, CDR1 is GTSNPN, CDR2 SVGIG (reference sequence). This CDR3 is 14 amino acids long.

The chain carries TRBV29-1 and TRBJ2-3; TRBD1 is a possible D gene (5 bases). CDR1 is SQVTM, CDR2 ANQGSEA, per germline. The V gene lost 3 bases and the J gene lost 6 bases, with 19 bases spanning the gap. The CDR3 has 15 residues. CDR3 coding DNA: TGCAGCGTTGATGGTGTGTTAAGGGGTTTCGATACGCAGTATTTT. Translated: CSVDGVLRGFDTQYF.

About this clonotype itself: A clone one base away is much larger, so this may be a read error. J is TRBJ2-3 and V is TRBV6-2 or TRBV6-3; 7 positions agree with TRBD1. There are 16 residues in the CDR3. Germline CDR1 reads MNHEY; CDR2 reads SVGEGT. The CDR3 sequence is CAGRGTDRVGADTQYF. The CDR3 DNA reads TGTGCCGGCAGGGGCACAGACAGGGTGGGCGCAGATACGCAGTATTTT.

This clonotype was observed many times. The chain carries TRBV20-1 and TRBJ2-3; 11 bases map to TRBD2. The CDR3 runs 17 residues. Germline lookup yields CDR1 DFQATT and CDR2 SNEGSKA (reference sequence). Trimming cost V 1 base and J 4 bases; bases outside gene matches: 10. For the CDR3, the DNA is TGCAGTGCTAGAGTGACTAGCGGGACGCACATGCCAGATACGCAGTATTTT. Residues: CSARVTSGTHMPDTQYF.

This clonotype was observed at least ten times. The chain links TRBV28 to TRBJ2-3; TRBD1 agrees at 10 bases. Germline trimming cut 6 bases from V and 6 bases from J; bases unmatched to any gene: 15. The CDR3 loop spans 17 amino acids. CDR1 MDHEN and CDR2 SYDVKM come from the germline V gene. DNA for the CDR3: TGTGCCAGCAGCGCCCCTTTGGGGACAGGGGTGGTGGATACGCAGTATTTT. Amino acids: CASSAPLGTGVVDTQYF.

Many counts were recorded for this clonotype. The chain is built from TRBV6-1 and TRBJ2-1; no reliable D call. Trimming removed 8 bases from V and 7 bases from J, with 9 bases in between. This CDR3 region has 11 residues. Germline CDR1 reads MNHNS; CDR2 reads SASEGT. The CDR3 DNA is TGTGCCAGCGGGGAAGTAAATGAGCAGTTCTTC. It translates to CASGEVNEQFF.

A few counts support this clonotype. The CDR3 region is CSAKKASGDNEQFF. The CDR3, as DNA: TGCAGTGCCAAGAAGGCTAGCGGGGACAATGAGCAGTTCTTC. This rearrangement joins TRBV20-1 to TRBJ2-1; TRBD2 matches at 9 bases. After removal of 6 bases from V and 5 bases from J, the junction contained 8 bases not matched to a gene. The germline CDR1 and CDR2 sequences are DFQATT and SNEGSKA (reference sequence). This CDR3 comprises 14 residues.

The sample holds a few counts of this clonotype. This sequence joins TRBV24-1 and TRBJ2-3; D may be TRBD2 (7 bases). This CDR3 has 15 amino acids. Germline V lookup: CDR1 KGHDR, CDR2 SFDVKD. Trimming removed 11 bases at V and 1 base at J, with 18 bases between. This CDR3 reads CAISRGGAGTDTQYF. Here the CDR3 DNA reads TGTGCCATCTCCCGCGGGGGCGCGGGCACAGATACGCAGTATTTT.

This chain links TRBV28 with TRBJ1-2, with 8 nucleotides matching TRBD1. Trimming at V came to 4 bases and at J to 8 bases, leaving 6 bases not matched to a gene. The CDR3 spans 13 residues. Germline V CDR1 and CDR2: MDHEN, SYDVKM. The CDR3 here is CASSSQWDRGYTF. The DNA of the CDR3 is TGTGCCAGCAGTTCCCAGTGGGACAGGGGCTACACCTTC.

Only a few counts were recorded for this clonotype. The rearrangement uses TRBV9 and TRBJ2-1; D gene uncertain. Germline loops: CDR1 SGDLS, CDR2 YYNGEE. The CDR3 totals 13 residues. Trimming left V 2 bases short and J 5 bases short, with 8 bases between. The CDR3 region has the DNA TGTGCCAGCAGCGTGAGAGGAGACAATGAGCAGTTCTTC. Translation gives CASSVRGDNEQFF.

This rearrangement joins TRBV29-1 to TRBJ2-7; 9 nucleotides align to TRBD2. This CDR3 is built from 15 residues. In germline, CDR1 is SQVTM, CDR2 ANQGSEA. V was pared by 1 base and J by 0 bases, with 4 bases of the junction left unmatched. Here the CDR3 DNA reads TGCAGCGTTGAAGCGAGCGGGAGGCCCTCCTACGAGCAGTACTTC. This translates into CSVEASGRPSYEQYF.

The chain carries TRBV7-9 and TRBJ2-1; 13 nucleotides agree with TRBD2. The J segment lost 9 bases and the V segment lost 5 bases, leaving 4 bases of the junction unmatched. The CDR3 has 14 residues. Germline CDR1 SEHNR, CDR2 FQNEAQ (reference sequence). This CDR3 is CASSRTSGSTEQFF. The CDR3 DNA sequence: TGTGCCAGCAGCCGGACTAGCGGGAGCACTGAGCAGTTCTTC. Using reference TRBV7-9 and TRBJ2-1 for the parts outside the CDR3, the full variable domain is DTGVSQNPRHKITKRGQNVTFRCDPISEHNRLYWYRQTLGQGPEFLTYFQNEAQLEKSRLLSDRFSAERPKGSFSTLEIQRTEQGDSAMYLCASSRTSGSTEQFFGPGTRLTVL.

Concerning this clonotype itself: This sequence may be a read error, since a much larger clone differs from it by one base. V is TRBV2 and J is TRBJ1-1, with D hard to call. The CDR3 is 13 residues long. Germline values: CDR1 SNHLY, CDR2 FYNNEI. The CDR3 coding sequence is TGTACCAGCAGAATACAAGTGAACACTGAAGCTTTCTTT. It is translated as CTSRIQVNTEAFF.